This T cell receptor beta chain was obtained from a study of blood T cell repertoires in COVID-19. Overall study: From T cells, B-cell-depleted T cells, or PBMCs came the material, which was cDNA or gDNA.

Using immunoSEQ multiplex PCR, the repertoire was profiled, and TCRdb retains in-frame clones only, with some absent. The data hold 150,000 to 200,000 clones, with more than 85% observed a single time. V was pared by 4 bases and J by 5 bases, with 11 bases of the junction left unmatched. Germline V gives CDR1 SGHRS, CDR2 YFSETQ. There are 15 residues in the CDR3. V gene TRBV5-1 combines with J gene TRBJ1-2; 7 nucleotides agree with TRBD1. The receptor's source is a woman aged 55-69 years with COVID-19, enrolled during active disease. Sequenced input: peripheral blood. The CDR3 bases are TGCGCCAGCAGCCCATCTAAAGACAGGGCTTATGGCTACACCTTC. This gives the protein CASSPSKDRAYGYTF.